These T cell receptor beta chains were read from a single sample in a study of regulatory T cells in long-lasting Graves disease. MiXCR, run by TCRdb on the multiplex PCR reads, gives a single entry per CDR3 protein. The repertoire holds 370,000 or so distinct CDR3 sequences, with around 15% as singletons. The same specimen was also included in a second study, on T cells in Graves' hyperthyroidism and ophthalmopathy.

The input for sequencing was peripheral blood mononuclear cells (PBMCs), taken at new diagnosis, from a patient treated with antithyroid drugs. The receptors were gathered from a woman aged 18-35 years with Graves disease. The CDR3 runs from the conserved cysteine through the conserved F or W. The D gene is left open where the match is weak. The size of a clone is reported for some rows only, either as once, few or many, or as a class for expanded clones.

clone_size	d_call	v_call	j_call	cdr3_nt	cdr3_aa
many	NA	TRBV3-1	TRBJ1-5	TGTGCCAGCAGCCACGGAAATCAGCCCCAGCATTTT	CASSHGNQPQHF
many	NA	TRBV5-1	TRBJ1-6	TGCGCCAGCAGCTTGGCGGGGGTTCGTAATTCACCCCTCCACTTT	CASSLAGVRNSPLHF
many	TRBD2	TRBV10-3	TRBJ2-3	TGTGCCATCAGTGAGTGGACGAGGAAGCGGGAGTGGTCAGATACGCAGTATTTT	CAISEWTRKREWSDTQYF
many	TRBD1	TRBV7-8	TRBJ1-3	TGTGCCAGCAGCCCGCGAGGACAGGCTGGAAACACCATATATTTT	CASSPRGQAGNTIYF
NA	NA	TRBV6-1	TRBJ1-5	TGTGCCAGCAGTGACGGGTTTTCAGCCCCCCGCCAGCATTTT	CASSDGFSAPRQHF
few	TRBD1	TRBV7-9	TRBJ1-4	TGTGCCGGCAGCTTAGCAGGGGGGAACGAAAAACTGTTTTTT	CAGSLAGGNEKLFF
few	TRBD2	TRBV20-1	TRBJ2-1	TGCAGTGCCAGACTAGCGGGGGTATACAATGAGCAGTTCTTC	CSARLAGVYNEQFF
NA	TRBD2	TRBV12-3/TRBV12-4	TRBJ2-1	TGTGCCAGCAGCCAGCGGACTAGCTCTTCAGATGAGCAGTTCTTC	CASSQRTSSSDEQFF
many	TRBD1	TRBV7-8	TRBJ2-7	TGTGCCAGCAGCTTAGTAGGCATGGGGACAGGGGATTACGAGCAGTACTTC	CASSLVGMGTGDYEQYF
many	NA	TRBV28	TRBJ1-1	TGTGCCAGCAGTTTCGGGGTCTCTGAAGCTTTCTTT	CASSFGVSEAFF
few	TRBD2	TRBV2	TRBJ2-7	TGCGCCAGCAGCTACCGGACTAGCGGGGGATACGAGCAGTACTTC	CASSYRTSGGYEQYF
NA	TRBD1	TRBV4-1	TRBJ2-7	TGCGCCAGCAGCCTTGGGGACAGTACTACGACGCAGTACTTC	CASSLGDSTTTQYF
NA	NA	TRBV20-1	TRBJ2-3	TGCAGTGCCCGGGTCCCGAGTGCTACAGATACGCAGTATTTT	CSARVPSATDTQYF
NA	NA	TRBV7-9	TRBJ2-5	TGTGCCAGCAGCGGACGGACTACCCAAGAGACCCAGTACTTC	CASSGRTTQETQYF
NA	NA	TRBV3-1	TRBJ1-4	TGTGCCAGCAGCCAAGCCGGGGAAGAAAAACTGTTTTTT	CASSQAGEEKLFF
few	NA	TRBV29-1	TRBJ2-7	TGCAGCGTTGAACAGGCCATGGGCGACGAGCAGTACTTC	CSVEQAMGDEQYF
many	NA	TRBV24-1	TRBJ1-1	TGTGCCACCAGTGATTCCGGCCGGGGGACTGAAGCTTTCTTT	CATSDSGRGTEAFF
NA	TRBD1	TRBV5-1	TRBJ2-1	TGCGCCAGCAGCTTCTTCCCACAGGGGCAACTTTACAATGAGCAGTTCTTC	CASSFFPQGQLYNEQFF
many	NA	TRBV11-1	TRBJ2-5	TGTGCCAGCAGCAACTCAGTCACCCAGTACTTC	CASSNSVTQYF
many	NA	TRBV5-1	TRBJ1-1	TGCGCCAGCAGCTTGGAGGGGCTTTCGGAAGCTTTCTTT	CASSLEGLSEAFF
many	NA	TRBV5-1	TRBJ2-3	TGCGCCAGCAGTCACTTCACAGATACGCAGTATTTT	CASSHFTDTQYF
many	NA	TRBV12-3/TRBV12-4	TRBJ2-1	TGTGCCAGCAGCCCGCCCCTGGCGGGGACTCAAAATGAGCAGTTCTTC	CASSPPLAGTQNEQFF
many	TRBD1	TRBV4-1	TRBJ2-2	TGTGCCAGCAGCCAAGAACAGGGGGGAACCGGGGAGCTGTTTTTT	CASSQEQGGTGELFF
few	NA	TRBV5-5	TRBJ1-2	TGTGCCAGCAGCCCGGGTGGGGGCCGTAACTATGGCTACACCTTC	CASSPGGGRNYGYTF
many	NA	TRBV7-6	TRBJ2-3	TGTGCCAGCAGGGGAATAGGGACAGATACGCAGTATTTT	CASRGIGTDTQYF
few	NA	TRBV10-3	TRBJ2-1	TGTGCCATCAGTCAGGGGCCCCAGGATGAGCAGTTCTTC	CAISQGPQDEQFF
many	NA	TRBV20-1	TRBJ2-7	TGCAGTGTTAGGAGGGGGCTGAGCTCCTACGAGCAGTACTTC	CSVRRGLSSYEQYF
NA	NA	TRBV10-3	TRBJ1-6	TGTGCCATCAGTCGGGGCCGGGGGGATTCACCCCTCCACTTT	CAISRGRGDSPLHF
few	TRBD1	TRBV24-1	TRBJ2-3	TGTGCCACTACGGACAGGGAAGTAGATACGCAGTATTTT	CATTDREVDTQYF
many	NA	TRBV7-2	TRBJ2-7	TGTGCCAGCAGCCCCTGGACGGGCCCGAGCTCCTACGAGCAGTACTTC	CASSPWTGPSSYEQYF
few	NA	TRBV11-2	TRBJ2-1	TGTGCCAGCAGCTTAGTAGAGGGAAAATCGTACAATGAGCAGTTCTTC	CASSLVEGKSYNEQFF
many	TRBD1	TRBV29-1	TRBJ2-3	TGCAGCGCCTCCGACAGGGGGGTCTCAGATACGCAGTATTTT	CSASDRGVSDTQYF
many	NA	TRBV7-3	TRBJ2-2	TGTGCCAGCAGCTCGGGTCTTCACACCGGGGAGCTGTTTTTT	CASSSGLHTGELFF
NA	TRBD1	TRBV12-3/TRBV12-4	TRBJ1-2	TGTGCCAGCAGTTTAGTTGTGCGACAGGGGATGGGCTACACCTTC	CASSLVVRQGMGYTF
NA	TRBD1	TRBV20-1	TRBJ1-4	TGCAGTGCGAGTGCCGGGACAGGGGGTACAAATGAAAAACTGTTTTTT	CSASAGTGGTNEKLFF
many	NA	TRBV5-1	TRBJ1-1	TGCGCCAGCAGCTTAGGAGGGAGCACTGAAGCTTTCTTT	CASSLGGSTEAFF
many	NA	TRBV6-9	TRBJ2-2	TGTGCCAGCAGTTACGGTAGCGGAATCACCGGGGAGCTGTTTTTT	CASSYGSGITGELFF
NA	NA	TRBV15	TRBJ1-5	TGTGCCACCAGCATTTCGGGGGCGAATCAGCCCCAGCATTTT	CATSISGANQPQHF
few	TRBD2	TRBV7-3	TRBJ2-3	TGTGCCAGCAGCTTAACTAGCGGGAAGGCTGATACGCAGTATTTT	CASSLTSGKADTQYF
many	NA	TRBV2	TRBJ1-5	TGTGCCAGCAAGGACCCCTCGGGTCAGCCCCAGCATTTT	CASKDPSGQPQHF
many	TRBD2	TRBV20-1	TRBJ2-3	TGCAGTGCTAGTGGCCCGGGGCTAGCGGGGGGGACGGCGCAGTATTTT	CSASGPGLAGGTAQYF
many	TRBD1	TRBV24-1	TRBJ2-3	TGTGCCACCAGTGATCCTGGACAGGGGGCAAATACGCAGTATTTT	CATSDPGQGANTQYF
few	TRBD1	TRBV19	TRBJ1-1	TGTGCCAGTAGTATGAACAGGGGTACTGAAGCTTTCTTT	CASSMNRGTEAFF
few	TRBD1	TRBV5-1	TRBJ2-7	TGCGCCAGCAGCTTGGCACCCTCGGACAGGGGGTACGTCTACGAGCAGTACTTC	CASSLAPSDRGYVYEQYF
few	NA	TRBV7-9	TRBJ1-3	TGTGCCAGCAGCTTAGAGGACCCCCTGGATTTT	CASSLEDPLDF
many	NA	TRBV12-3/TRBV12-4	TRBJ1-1	TGTGCCAGCAGTATCCAGTTGGGGGAGGCTTTCTTT	CASSIQLGEAFF
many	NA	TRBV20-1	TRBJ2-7	TGCAGTGCTACTACAGGGACTTGGGAGCAGTACTTC	CSATTGTWEQYF
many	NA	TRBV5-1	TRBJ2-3	TGCGCCAGCAGCTCACCGGACAGCCTCAGCACAGATACGCAGTATTTT	CASSSPDSLSTDTQYF
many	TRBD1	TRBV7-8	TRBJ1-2	TGTGCCAGCAGCTTAGGGACAGGGGGCTGGGACTATGGCTACACCTTC	CASSLGTGGWDYGYTF
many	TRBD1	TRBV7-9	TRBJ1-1	TGTGCCAGCAGCTTAGCAGGGACAGCTGTGAACACTGAAGCTTTCTTT	CASSLAGTAVNTEAFF
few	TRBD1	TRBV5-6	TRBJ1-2	TGTGCCAGCGAGCTTGAGGGACAGAAATACTCCCATGGCTACACCTTC	CASELEGQKYSHGYTF
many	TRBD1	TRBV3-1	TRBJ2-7	TGTGCCAGCAGCCCCAGACAGGGGGAGGCCGAGCAGTACTTC	CASSPRQGEAEQYF
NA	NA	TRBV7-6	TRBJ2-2	TGTGCCAGCAGCCCCACGACTCTCACCGGGGAGCTGTTTTTT	CASSPTTLTGELFF
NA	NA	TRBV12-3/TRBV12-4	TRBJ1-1	TGTGCCAGCATCCACAGGTTAATGAACACTGAAGCTTTCTTT	CASIHRLMNTEAFF